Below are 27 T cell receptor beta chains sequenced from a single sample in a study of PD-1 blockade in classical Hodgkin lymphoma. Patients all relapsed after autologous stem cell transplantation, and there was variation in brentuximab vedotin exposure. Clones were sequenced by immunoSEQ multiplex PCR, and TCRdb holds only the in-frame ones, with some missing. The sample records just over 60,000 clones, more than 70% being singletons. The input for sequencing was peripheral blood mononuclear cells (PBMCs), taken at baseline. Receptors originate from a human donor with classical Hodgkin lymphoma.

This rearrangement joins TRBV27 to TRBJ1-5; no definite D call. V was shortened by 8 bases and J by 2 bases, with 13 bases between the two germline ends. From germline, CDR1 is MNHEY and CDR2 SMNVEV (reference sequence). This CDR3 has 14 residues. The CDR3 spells CASRSSLGNQPQHF. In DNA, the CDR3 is TGTGCCAGCCGCTCGAGTTTGGGCAATCAGCCCCAGCATTTT.

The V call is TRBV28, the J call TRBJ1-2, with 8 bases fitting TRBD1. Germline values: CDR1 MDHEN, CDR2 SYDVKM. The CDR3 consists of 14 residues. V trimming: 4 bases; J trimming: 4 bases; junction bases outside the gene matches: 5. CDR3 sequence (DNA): TGTGCCAGCAGTTACCGGGACAGGCCCTATGGCTACACCTTC. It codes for CASSYRDRPYGYTF.

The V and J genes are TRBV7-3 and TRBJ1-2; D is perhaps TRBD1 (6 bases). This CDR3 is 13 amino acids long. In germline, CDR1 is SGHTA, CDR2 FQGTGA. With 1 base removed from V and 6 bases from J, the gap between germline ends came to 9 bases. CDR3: CASSLNREDGYTF. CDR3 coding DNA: TGTGCCAGCAGCTTAAACAGGGAGGATGGCTACACCTTC. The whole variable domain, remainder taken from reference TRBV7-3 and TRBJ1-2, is GAGVSQTPSNKVTEKGKYVELRCDPISGHTALYWYRQSLGQGPEFLIYFQGTGAADDSGLPNDRFFAVRPEGSVSTLKIQRTERGDSAVYLCASSLNREDGYTFGSGTRLTVV.

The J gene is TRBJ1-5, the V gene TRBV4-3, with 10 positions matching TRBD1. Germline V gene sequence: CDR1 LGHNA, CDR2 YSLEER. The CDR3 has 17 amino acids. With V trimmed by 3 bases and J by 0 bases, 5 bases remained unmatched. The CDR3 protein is CASSQWTGGDSNQPQHF. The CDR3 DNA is TGCGCCAGCAGCCAGTGGACAGGGGGGGATAGCAATCAGCCCCAGCATTTT.

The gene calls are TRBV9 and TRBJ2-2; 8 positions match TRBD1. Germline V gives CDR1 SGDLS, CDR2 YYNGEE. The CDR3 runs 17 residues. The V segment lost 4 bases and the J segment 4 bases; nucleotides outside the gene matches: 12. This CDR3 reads CASSSPGQGSVTGELFF. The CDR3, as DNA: TGTGCCAGCAGCTCTCCCGGACAGGGATCGGTCACCGGGGAGCTGTTTTTT.

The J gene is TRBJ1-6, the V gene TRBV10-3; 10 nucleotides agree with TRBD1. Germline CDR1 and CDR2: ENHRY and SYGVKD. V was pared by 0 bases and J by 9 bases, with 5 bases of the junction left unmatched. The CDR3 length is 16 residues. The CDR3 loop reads CAISESGQGRTSPLHF. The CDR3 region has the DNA TGTGCCATCAGTGAGTCGGGACAGGGGCGTACTTCACCCCTCCACTTT.

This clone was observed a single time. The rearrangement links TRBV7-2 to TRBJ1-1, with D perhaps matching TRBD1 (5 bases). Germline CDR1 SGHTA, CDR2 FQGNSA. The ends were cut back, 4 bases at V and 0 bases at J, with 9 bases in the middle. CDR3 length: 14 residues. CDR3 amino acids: CASSSQGMNTEAFF. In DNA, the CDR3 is TGTGCCAGCAGCTCGCAGGGCATGAACACTGAAGCTTTCTTT.

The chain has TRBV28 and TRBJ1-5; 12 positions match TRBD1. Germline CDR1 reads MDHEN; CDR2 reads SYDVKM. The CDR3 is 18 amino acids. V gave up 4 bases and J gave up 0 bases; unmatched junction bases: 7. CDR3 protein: CASSSPGQGASSNQPQHF. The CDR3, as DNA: TGTGCCAGCAGTTCCCCGGGACAGGGGGCGAGTAGCAATCAGCCCCAGCATTTT.

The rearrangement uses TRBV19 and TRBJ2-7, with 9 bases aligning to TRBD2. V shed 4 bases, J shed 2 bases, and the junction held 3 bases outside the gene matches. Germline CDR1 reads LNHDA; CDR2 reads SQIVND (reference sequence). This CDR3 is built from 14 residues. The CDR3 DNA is TGTGCCAGTAGTAACGGCGGGGGGGCCTACGAGCAGTACTTC. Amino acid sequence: CASSNGGGAYEQYF.

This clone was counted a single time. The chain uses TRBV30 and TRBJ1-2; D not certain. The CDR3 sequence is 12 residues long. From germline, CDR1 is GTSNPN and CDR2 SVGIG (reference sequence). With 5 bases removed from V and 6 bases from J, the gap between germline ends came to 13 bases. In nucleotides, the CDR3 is TGTGCCTGGGACCCGCAGTACAATGGCTACACCTTC. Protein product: CAWDPQYNGYTF.

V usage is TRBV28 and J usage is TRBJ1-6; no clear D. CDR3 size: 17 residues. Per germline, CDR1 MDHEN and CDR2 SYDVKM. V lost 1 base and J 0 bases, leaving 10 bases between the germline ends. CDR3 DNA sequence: TGTGCCAGCAGTTTATTGGCCTCGTTCTCCTATAATTCACCCCTCCACTTT. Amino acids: CASSLLASFSYNSPLHF.

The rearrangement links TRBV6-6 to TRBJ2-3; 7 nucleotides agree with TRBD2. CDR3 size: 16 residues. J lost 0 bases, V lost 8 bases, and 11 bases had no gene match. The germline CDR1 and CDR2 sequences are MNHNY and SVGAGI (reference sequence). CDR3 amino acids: CASLGSAGDSTDTQYF. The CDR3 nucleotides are TGTGCCAGCCTAGGTTCGGCGGGGGATAGCACAGATACGCAGTATTTT.

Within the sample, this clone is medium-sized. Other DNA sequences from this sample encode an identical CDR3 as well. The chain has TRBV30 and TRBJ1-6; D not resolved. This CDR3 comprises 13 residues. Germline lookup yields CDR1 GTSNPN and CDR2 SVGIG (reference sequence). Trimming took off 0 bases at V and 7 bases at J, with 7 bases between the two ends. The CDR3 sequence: CAWSVTENSPLHF. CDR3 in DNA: TGTGCCTGGAGTGTAACAGAGAATTCACCCCTCCACTTT. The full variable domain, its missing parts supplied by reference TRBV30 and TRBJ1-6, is SQTIHQWPATLVQPVGSPLSLECTVEGTSNPNLYWYRQAAGRGLQLLFYSVGIGQISSEVPQNLSASRPQDRQFILSSKKLLLSDSGFYLCAWSVTENSPLHFGNGTRLTVT.

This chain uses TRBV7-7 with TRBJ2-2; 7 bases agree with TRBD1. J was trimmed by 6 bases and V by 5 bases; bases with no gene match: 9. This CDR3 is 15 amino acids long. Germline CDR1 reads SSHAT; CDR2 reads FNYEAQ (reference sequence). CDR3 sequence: CASSPAGGLAGELFF. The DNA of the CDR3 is TGTGCCAGCAGCCCCGCAGGGGGTTTAGCCGGGGAGCTGTTTTTT.

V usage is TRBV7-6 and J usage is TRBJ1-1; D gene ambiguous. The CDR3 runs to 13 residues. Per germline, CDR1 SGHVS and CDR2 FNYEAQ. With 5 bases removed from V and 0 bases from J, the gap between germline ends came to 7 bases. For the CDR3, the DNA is TGTGCCAGCAGCGACCAGGTGAACACTGAAGCTTTCTTT. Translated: CASSDQVNTEAFF. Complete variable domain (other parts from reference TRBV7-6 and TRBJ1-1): GAGVSQSPRYKVTKRGQDVALRCDPISGHVSLYWYRQALGQGPEFLTYFNYEAQQDKSGLPNDRFSAERPEGSISTLTIQRTEQRDSAMYRCASSDQVNTEAFFGQGTRLTVV.

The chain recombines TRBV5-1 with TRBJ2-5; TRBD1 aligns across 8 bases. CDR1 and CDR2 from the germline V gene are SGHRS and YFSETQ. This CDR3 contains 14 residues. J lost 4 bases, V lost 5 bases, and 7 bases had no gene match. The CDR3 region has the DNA TGCGCCAGCAGGTTTCGCAGGGGGCGAGAGACCCAGTACTTC. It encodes CASRFRRGRETQYF. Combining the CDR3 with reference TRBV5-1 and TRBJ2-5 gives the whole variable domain KAGVTQTPRYLIKTRGQQVTLSCSPISGHRSVSWYQQTPGQGLQFLFEYFSETQRNKGNFPGRFSGRQFSNSRSEMNVSTLELGDSALYLCASRFRRGRETQYFGPGTRLLVL.

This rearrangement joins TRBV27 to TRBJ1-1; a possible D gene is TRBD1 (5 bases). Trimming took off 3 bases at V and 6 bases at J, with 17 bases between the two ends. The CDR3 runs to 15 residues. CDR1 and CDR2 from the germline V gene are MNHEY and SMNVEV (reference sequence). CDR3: CASSFGRRGSAEAFF. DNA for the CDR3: TGTGCCAGCAGTTTCGGACGTAGGGGATCCGCTGAAGCTTTCTTT.

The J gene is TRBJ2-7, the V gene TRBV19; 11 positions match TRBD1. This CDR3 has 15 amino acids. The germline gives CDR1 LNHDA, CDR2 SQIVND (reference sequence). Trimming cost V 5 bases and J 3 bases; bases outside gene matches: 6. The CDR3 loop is CASSGPGQGDYEQYF. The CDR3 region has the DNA TGTGCCAGTAGTGGCCCGGGACAGGGGGACTACGAGCAGTACTTC.

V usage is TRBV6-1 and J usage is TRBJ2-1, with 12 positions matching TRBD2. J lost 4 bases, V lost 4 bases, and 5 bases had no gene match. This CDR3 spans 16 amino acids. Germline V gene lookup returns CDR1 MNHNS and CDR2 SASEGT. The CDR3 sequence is CASSGSTSGGYNEQFF. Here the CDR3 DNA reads TGTGCCAGCAGTGGTTCGACTAGCGGGGGATACAATGAGCAGTTCTTC.

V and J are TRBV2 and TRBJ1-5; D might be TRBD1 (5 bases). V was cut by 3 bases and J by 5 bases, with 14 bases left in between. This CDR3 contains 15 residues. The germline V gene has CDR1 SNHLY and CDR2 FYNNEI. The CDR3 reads CASSERSRVHQPQHF. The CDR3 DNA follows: TGTGCCAGCAGTGAGCGATCCAGGGTCCATCAGCCCCAGCATTTT.

CDR3 DNA sequence: TGTGCCAGCAGCTCGACTAGCGGGGGGGCGAATGAGCAGTTCTTC. This gives the protein CASSSTSGGANEQFF. The V call is TRBV11-2, the J call TRBJ2-1, with 14 bases fitting TRBD2. Germline V gene sequence: CDR1 SGHAT, CDR2 FQNNGV. CDR3 size: 15 residues. Trimming at V came to 4 bases and at J to 7 bases, leaving 3 bases not matched to a gene.

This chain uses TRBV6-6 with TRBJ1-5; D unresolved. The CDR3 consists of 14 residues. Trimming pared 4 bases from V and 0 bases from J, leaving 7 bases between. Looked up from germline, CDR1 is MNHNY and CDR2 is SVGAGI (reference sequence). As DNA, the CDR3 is TGTGCCAGCAGTTTCGCAGATAGCAATCAGCCCCAGCATTTT. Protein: CASSFADSNQPQHF.

The CDR3 reads CASSSSGFNEKLFF. In DNA, the CDR3 is TGTGCCAGCAGCTCTTCGGGTTTCAATGAAAAACTGTTTTTT. The chain has TRBV7-9 and TRBJ1-4; D is unresolved. From germline, CDR1 is SEHNR and CDR2 FQNEAQ (reference sequence). Trimming shortened V by 4 bases and J by 5 bases, and 11 bases separated the two germline ends. The CDR3 runs 14 residues.

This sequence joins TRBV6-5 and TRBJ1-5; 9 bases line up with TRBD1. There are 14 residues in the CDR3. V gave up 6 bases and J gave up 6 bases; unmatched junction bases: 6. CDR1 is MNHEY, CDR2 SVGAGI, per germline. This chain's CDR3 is CASSADRGPQPQHF. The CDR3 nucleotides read TGTGCCAGCAGCGCGGACAGGGGCCCTCAGCCCCAGCATTTT.

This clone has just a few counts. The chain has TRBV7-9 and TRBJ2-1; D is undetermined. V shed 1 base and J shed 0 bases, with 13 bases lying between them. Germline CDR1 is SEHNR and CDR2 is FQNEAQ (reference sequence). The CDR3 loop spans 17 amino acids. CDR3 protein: CASSLEVWAGSYNEQFF. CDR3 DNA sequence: TGTGCCAGCAGCTTAGAGGTTTGGGCAGGCTCCTACAATGAGCAGTTCTTC. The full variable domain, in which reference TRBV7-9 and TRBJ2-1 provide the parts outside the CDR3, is DTGVSQNPRHKITKRGQNVTFRCDPISEHNRLYWYRQTLGQGPEFLTYFQNEAQLEKSRLLSDRFSAERPKGSFSTLEIQRTEQGDSAMYLCASSLEVWAGSYNEQFFGPGTRLTVL.

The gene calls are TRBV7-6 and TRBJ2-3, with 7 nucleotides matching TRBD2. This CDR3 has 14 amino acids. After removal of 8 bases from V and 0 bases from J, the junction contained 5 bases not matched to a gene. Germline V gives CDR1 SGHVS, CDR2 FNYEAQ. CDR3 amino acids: CASSGGSSTDTQYF. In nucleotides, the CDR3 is TGTGCCAGCTCGGGGGGATCTAGCACAGATACGCAGTATTTT.

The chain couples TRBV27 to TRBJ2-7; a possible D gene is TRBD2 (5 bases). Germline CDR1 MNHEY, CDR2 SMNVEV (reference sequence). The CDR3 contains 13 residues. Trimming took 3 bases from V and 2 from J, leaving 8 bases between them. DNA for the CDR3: TGTGCCAGCAGTTTGGACGGGACCTACGAGCAGTACTTC. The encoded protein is CASSLDGTYEQYF.